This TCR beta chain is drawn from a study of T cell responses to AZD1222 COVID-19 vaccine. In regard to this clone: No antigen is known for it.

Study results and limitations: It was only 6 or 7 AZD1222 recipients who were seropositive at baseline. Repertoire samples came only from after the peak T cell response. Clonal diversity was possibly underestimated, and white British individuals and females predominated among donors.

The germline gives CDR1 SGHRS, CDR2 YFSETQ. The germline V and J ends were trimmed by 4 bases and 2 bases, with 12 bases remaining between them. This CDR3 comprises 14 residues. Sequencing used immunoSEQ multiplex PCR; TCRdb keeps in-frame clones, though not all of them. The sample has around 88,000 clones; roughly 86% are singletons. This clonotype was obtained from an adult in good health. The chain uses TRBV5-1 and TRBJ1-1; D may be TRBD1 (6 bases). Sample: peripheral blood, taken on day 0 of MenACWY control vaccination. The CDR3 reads CASSTQQGNTEAFF. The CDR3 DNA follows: TGCGCCAGCAGCACCCAACAGGGTAACACTGAAGCTTTCTTT.